These T cell receptor beta chains were read from a single sample in a study of shared clonotypes between healthy human individuals. The assay was immunoSEQ multiplex PCR, and TCRdb's table has in-frame clones only and misses some. The sample shows 2,500,000 or so clones, 93% of them seen only once. The sample was naive CD4+ T cells from PBMCs. Every receptor here comes from a man aged 18 to 29 in good health. Some clones in this sample may be carry-over from other donors' samples. Both conserved end residues are trimmed from each CDR3.

v_call: TRBV6-6
j_call: TRBJ1-1
cdr3_aa: ASSPGGSEAF

v_call: TRBV18
j_call: TRBJ2-7
cdr3_aa: ASSPEGAGALYYEQY

v_call: TRBV6-5
j_call: TRBJ2-5
cdr3_aa: ASSRGGSQETQY

v_call: TRBV29-1
j_call: TRBJ1-1
cdr3_aa: SVGPGVRPNTEAF

v_call: TRBV10-1
j_call: TRBJ2-3
cdr3_aa: ASSSGPTDTQY

v_call: TRBV28
j_call: TRBJ1-2
cdr3_aa: ASTNPGTGVDGYT

v_call: TRBV28
j_call: TRBJ2-5
cdr3_aa: ASSPNRGRAEYQETQY

v_call: TRBV11-2
j_call: TRBJ2-5
cdr3_aa: ASSRETQY

v_call: TRBV28
j_call: TRBJ1-2
cdr3_aa: ASSLLYRSGYGYT

v_call: TRBV6-5
j_call: TRBJ2-1
cdr3_aa: ASSYSRDRVNEQF

v_call: TRBV7-2
j_call: TRBJ2-7
cdr3_aa: ASSLERRDTYEQY

v_call: TRBV9
j_call: TRBJ2-2
cdr3_aa: ASSVGGRDTGELF

v_call: TRBV30
j_call: TRBJ1-3
cdr3_aa: AWRSGRSGNTIY

v_call: TRBV6-5
j_call: TRBJ1-2
cdr3_aa: ASSDFGRRGYT

v_call: TRBV7-8
j_call: TRBJ2-1
cdr3_aa: ASSLYQGTGVYNEQF

v_call: TRBV7-8
j_call: TRBJ2-7
cdr3_aa: ASSFGGGSEQY

v_call: TRBV25-1
j_call: TRBJ2-1
cdr3_aa: ASSAGGPYNEQF

v_call: TRBV5-1
j_call: TRBJ1-1
cdr3_aa: ASSFGSQKLGREAF

v_call: TRBV6-6
j_call: TRBJ2-7
cdr3_aa: ASGGGTGGGEQY

v_call: TRBV30
j_call: TRBJ1-6
cdr3_aa: AWRGQASSYNSPLH

v_call: TRBV5-5
j_call: TRBJ1-5
cdr3_aa: ASSSGILGGQPQH

v_call: TRBV6-1
j_call: TRBJ2-3
cdr3_aa: ASSGIKGAKTDTQY

v_call: TRBV7-9
j_call: TRBJ1-1
cdr3_aa: ASSFILRADGAF

v_call: TRBV19
j_call: TRBJ2-5
cdr3_aa: ASSIIGPQETQY

v_call: TRBV14
j_call: TRBJ2-1
cdr3_aa: ASSRTYNEQF

v_call: TRBV5-4
j_call: TRBJ1-1
cdr3_aa: ASSSPSEAF

v_call: TRBV28
j_call: TRBJ1-1
cdr3_aa: ASSLSVTEAF

v_call: TRBV5-4
j_call: TRBJ1-1
cdr3_aa: ASNVDRLPNTEAF

v_call: TRBV5-1
j_call: TRBJ2-1
cdr3_aa: ASSLLAGRYNEQF

v_call: TRBV28
j_call: TRBJ2-1
cdr3_aa: ASSIGRASSYNEQF

v_call: TRBV11-2
j_call: TRBJ2-7
cdr3_aa: ASRNPGLAGPSSYEQY

v_call: TRBV5-1
j_call: TRBJ2-3
cdr3_aa: ASSWDRITDTQY

v_call: TRBV7-7
j_call: TRBJ1-4
cdr3_aa: ASSPDRNEKLF

v_call: TRBV5-4
j_call: TRBJ1-2
cdr3_aa: ASSDGTRGYGYT

v_call: TRBV7-9
j_call: TRBJ2-2
cdr3_aa: ASSFLEGAGGELF

v_call: TRBV28
j_call: TRBJ1-2
cdr3_aa: ASRTGTGDGYT

v_call: TRBV2
j_call: TRBJ2-1
cdr3_aa: ASTSGTSGRAFDEQF

v_call: TRBV9
j_call: TRBJ1-2
cdr3_aa: ASSVEAGGGTGYT

v_call: TRBV5-1
j_call: TRBJ2-2
cdr3_aa: ASGDGNTGELF

v_call: TRBV28
j_call: TRBJ2-7
cdr3_aa: ASSLLGGTYEQY

v_call: TRBV5-1
j_call: TRBJ1-3
cdr3_aa: ASSSDPGSGNTIY

v_call: TRBV11-3
j_call: TRBJ2-1
cdr3_aa: ASTSGQGGEQF

v_call: TRBV7-6
j_call: TRBJ1-3
cdr3_aa: ASSRSQQAVSGNTIY

v_call: TRBV28
j_call: TRBJ2-5
cdr3_aa: ASNGLAGGQETQY

v_call: TRBV11-3
j_call: TRBJ2-3
cdr3_aa: ASSLDGTSTDTQY

v_call: TRBV27
j_call: TRBJ2-1
cdr3_aa: ASSPQTSNEQF

v_call: TRBV29-1
j_call: TRBJ2-3
cdr3_aa: SVQTGGSTDTQY

v_call: TRBV28
j_call: TRBJ2-7
cdr3_aa: ASSSSDLLRPGYEQY

v_call: TRBV21-1
j_call: TRBJ2-7
cdr3_aa: ASSRDPRGASGHSYEQY

v_call: TRBV9
j_call: TRBJ2-7
cdr3_aa: ASSAGSSSGYSYEQY

v_call: TRBV6-1
j_call: TRBJ2-3
cdr3_aa: ASNRDSRDTQY

v_call: TRBV4-2
j_call: TRBJ2-7
cdr3_aa: ASSQVAGRSYEQY

v_call: TRBV11-3
j_call: TRBJ2-1
cdr3_aa: ASSLGTASYNEQF

v_call: TRBV7-8
j_call: TRBJ2-1
cdr3_aa: ASSLGRASSYNEQF

v_call: TRBV29-1
j_call: TRBJ1-1
cdr3_aa: SVPRTSRKYGEAF

v_call: TRBV28
j_call: TRBJ2-1
cdr3_aa: ASRSKTGTSYNEQF

v_call: TRBV9
j_call: TRBJ2-2
cdr3_aa: ASSVVRTGGTGELF